Detailed here is one T cell receptor beta chain. Antigen unknown. These data originate in a study of cytomegalovirus exposure and HLA in healthy donors. Study findings and constraints: Subsequent analysis found a tendency for first-cohort TCR clusters to co-occur within the 100 to 150 validation repertoires.

The CDR3 loop spans 15 amino acids. J lost 7 bases, V lost 5 bases, and 7 bases had no gene match. The germline V gene encodes CDR1 SGHNT and CDR2 YENEEA. Profiled with immunoSEQ multiplex PCR; TCRdb holds only in-frame clones, not every one. This table has 90,000 to 100,000 clones, approximately 90% appearing once. The chain has TRBV11-3 and TRBJ2-2; 10 bases are shared with TRBD1. The clonotype was recovered from a woman aged 25-40 years in good health and CMV-seronegative. The source material was PBMCs. The CDR3 DNA follows: TGTGCCAGCAGCCCCGACAGGGGGCTTGTCGGGGAGCTGTTTTTT. Translated, it gives CASSPDRGLVGELFF.